This T cell receptor (beta chain) emerged from a study of chemoradiotherapy in HPV16-positive cancers. Whole-study context: Candidate HPV-specific T-cell clones and common TCR motifs came from functional assays in a couple of HPV16-positive patients. The study, taken as a whole, reports: Candidate HPV-specific clones and E7-related TCR motifs grew in tumor during treatment.

TCRdb's table, derived via immunoSEQ multiplex PCR, lists solely in-frame clones and lacks some. This sample yields 2,500 to 3,500 clones, of which 77% are seen a single time; around 6% belongs to the top ten. Comments on this clone: The target antigen is unknown.

V was cut by 5 bases and J by 3 bases, with 10 bases left in between. Per the germline V gene, CDR1 is MNHEY and CDR2 is SMNVEV (reference sequence). The CDR3 has 13 residues. The source was tumor tissue, collected from a patient who underwent chemoradiotherapy. This TCR was sampled from a human donor with HPV-associated anogenital cancer. The rearrangement uses TRBV27 and TRBJ1-2; no reliable D call. This CDR3 is CASSHYIHYGYTF. CDR3 in DNA: TGTGCCAGCAGTCACTACATCCACTATGGCTACACCTTC.